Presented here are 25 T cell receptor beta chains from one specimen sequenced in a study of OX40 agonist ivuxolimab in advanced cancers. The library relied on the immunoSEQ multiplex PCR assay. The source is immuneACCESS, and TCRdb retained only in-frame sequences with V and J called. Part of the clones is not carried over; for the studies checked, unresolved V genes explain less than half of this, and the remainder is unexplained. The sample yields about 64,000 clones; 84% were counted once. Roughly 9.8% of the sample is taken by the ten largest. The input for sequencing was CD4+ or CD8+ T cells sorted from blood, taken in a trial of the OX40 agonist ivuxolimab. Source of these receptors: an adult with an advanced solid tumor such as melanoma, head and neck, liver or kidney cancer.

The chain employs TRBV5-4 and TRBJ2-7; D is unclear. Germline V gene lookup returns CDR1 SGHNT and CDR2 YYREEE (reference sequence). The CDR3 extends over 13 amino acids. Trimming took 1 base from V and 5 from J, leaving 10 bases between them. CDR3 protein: CASSLHGPHEQYF. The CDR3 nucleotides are TGTGCCAGCAGCTTGCATGGGCCCCACGAGCAGTACTTC.

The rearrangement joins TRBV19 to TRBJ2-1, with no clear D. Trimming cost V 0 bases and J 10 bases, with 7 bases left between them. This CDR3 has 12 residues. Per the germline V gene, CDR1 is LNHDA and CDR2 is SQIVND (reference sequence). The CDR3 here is CASSIDRREQFF. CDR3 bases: TGTGCCAGTAGTATAGATCGGCGGGAGCAGTTCTTC.

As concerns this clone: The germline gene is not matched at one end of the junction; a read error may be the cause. The CDR3 loop reads CVSSLGTYGYTF. The CDR3 DNA sequence: TGTGTCAGCAGCCTGGGGACGTATGGCTACACCTTC. The genes are TRBV5-8 and TRBJ1-2, with a possible D match to TRBD1 (5 bases). CDR1 is SGHTS and CDR2 is YDEGEE in the germline V gene. This CDR3 has 12 residues.

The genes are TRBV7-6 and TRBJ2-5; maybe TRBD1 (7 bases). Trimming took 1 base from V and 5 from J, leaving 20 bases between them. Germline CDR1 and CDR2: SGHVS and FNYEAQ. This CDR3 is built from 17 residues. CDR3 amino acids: CASSLGPSGGGGETQYF. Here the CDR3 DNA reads TGTGCCAGCAGCTTAGGCCCCAGCGGAGGGGGCGGTGAGACCCAGTACTTC. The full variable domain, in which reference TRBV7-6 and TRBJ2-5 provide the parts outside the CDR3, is GAGVSQSPRYKVTKRGQDVALRCDPISGHVSLYWYRQALGQGPEFLTYFNYEAQQDKSGLPNDRFSAERPEGSISTLTIQRTEQRDSAMYRCASSLGPSGGGGETQYFGPGTRLLVL.

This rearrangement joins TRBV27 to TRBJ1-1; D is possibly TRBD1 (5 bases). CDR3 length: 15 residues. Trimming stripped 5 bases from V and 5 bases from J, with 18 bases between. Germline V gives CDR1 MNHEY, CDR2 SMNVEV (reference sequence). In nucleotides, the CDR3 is TGTGCCAGCAGTCCGGGGGGAGGGAGGATAACTGAAGCTTTCTTT. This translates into CASSPGGGRITEAFF.

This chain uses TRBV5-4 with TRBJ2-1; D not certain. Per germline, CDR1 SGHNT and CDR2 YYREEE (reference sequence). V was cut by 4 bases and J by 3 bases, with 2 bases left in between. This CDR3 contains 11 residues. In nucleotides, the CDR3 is TGTGCCAGCAGCATCTACAATGAGCAGTTCTTC. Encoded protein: CASSIYNEQFF.

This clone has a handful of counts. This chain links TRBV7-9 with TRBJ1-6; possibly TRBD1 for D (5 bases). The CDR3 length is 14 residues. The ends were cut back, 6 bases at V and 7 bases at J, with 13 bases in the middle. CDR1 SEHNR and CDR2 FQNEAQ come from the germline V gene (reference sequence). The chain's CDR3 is CASRPGTDNSPLHF. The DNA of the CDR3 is TGTGCCAGCAGGCCCGGGACGGACAATTCACCCCTCCACTTT.

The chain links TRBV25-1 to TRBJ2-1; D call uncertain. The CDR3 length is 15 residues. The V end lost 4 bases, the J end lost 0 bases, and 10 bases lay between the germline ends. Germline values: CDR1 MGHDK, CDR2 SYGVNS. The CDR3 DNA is TGTGCCAGCAGTGCCGACCGCAGCTCCTACAATGAGCAGTTCTTC. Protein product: CASSADRSSYNEQFF.

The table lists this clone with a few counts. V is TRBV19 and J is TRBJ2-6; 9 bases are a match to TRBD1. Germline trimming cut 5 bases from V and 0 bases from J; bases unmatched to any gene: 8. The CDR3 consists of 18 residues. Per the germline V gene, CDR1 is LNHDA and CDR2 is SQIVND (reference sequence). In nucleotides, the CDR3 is TGTGCCAGTAGTCCCCTGACAGGGGGAACCTCTGGGGCCAACGTCCTGACTTTC. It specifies CASSPLTGGTSGANVLTF. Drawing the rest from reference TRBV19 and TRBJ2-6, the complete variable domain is DGGITQSPKYLFRKEGQNVTLSCEQNLNHDAMYWYRQDPGQGLRLIYYSQIVNDFQKGDIAEGYSVSREKKESFPLTVTSAQKNPTAFYLCASSPLTGGTSGANVLTFGAGSRLTVL.

CDR3 loop: CASSSFGGSRPYEQYF. As DNA, the CDR3 is TGTGCCAGCAGCAGCTTTGGGGGGTCTAGACCCTACGAGCAGTACTTC. The chain combines TRBV27 with TRBJ2-7, with D possibly TRBD2 on 6 matching bases. The CDR3 length is 16 residues. V shed 6 bases and J shed 2 bases, with 20 bases lying between them. Germline V CDR1 and CDR2: MNHEY, SMNVEV (reference sequence).

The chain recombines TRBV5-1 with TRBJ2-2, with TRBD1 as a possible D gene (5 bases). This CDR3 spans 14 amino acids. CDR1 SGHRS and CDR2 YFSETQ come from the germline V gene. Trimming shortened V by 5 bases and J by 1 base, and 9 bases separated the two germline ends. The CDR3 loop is CASSQGRNTGELFF. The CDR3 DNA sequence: TGCGCCAGCAGTCAGGGTAGGAACACCGGGGAGCTGTTTTTT.

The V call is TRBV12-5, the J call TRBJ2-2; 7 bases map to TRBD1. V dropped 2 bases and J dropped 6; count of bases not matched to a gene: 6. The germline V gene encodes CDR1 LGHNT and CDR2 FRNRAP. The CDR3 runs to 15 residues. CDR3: CASGLRDRVPGELFF. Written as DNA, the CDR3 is TGTGCTAGTGGTTTGAGAGACAGGGTACCCGGGGAGCTGTTTTTT.

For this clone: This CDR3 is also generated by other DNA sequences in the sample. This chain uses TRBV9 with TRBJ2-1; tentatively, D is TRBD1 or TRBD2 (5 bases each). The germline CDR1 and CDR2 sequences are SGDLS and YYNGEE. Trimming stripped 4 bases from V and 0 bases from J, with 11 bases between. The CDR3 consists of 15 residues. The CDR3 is CASSPGLSSYNEQFF. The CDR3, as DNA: TGTGCCAGCAGCCCGGGGCTCAGCTCCTACAATGAGCAGTTCTTC. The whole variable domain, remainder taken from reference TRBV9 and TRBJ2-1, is DSGVTQTPKHLITATGQRVTLRCSPRSGDLSVYWYQQSLDQGLQFLIQYYNGEERAKGNILERFSAQQFPDLHSELNLSSLELGDSALYFCASSPGLSSYNEQFFGPGTRLTVL.

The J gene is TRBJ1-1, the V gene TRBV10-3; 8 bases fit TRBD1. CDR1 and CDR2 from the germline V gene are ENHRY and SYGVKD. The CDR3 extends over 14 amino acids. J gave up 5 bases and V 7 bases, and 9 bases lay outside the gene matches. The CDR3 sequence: CAITPGQGLTEAFF. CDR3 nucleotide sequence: TGTGCCATCACCCCCGGACAGGGCCTGACTGAAGCTTTCTTT.

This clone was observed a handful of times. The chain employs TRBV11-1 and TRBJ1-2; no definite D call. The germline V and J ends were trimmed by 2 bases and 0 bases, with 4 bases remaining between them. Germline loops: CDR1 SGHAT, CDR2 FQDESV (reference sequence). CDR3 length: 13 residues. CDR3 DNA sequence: TGTGCCAGCAGCTTACAAGCTAACTATGGCTACACCTTC. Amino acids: CASSLQANYGYTF.

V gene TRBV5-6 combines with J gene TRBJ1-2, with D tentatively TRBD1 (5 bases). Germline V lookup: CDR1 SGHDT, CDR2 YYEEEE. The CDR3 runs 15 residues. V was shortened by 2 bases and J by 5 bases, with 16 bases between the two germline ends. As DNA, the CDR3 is TGTGCCAGCAGCTTAGGGGCCGAACCAATTTATGGCTACACCTTC. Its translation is CASSLGAEPIYGYTF.

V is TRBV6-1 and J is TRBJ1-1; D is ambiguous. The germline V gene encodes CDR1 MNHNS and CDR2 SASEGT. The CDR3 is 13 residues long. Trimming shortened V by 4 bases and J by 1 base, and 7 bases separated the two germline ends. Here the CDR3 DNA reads TGTGCCAGCAGTGTCAAGGGGAACACTGAAGCTTTCTTT. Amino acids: CASSVKGNTEAFF.

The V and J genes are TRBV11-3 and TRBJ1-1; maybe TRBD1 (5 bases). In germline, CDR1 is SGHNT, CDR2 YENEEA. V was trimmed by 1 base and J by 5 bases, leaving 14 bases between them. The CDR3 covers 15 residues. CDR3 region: CASSLVARGWTEAFF. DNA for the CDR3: TGTGCCAGCAGCTTAGTGGCCCGGGGGTGGACTGAAGCTTTCTTT.

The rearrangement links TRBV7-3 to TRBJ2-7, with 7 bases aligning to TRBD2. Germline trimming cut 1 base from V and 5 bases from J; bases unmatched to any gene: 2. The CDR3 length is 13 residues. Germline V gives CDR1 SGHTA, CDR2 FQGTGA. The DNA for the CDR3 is TGTGCCAGCAGCTTAAGGGAGGGGAACGAGCAGTACTTC. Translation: CASSLREGNEQYF.

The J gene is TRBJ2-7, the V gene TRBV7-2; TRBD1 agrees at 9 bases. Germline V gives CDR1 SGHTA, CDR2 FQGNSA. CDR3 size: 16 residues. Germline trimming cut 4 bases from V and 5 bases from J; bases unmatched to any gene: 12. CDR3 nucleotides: TGTGCCAGCAGCTACAAGCACGGGACAGGGAACAACGAGCAGTACTTC. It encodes CASSYKHGTGNNEQYF.

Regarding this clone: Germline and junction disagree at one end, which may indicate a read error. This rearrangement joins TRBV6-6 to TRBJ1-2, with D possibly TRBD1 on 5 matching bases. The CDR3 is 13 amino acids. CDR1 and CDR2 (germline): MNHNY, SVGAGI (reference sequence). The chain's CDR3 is CAISPLGDYGYTF. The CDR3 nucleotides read TGTGCCATCAGTCCCCTGGGGGACTATGGCTACACCTTC.

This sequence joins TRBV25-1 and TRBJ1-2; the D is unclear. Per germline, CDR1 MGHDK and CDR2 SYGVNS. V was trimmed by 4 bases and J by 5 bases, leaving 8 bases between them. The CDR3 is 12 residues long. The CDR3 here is CASSGQGYGYTF. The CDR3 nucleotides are TGTGCCAGCAGTGGCCAAGGATATGGCTACACCTTC.

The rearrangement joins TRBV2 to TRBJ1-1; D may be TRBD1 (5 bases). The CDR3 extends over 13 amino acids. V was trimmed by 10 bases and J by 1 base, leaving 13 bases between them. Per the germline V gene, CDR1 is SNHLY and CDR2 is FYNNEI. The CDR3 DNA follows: TGTGCCACCCAAGGGGACTGGAACACTGAAGCTTTCTTT. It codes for CATQGDWNTEAFF.

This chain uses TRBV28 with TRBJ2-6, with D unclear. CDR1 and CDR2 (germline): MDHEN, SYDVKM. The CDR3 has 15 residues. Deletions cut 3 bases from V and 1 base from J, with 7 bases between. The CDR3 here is CASSLVRSGANVLTF. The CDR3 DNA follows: TGTGCCAGCAGTTTGGTGCGGTCTGGGGCCAACGTCCTGACTTTC.

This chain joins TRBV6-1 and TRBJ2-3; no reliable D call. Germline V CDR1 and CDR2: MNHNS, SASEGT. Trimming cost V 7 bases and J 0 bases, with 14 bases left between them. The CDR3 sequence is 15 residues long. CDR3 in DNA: TGTGCCAGCAAAGGTCTCAGATCTAGCACAGATACGCAGTATTTT. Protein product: CASKGLRSSTDTQYF.